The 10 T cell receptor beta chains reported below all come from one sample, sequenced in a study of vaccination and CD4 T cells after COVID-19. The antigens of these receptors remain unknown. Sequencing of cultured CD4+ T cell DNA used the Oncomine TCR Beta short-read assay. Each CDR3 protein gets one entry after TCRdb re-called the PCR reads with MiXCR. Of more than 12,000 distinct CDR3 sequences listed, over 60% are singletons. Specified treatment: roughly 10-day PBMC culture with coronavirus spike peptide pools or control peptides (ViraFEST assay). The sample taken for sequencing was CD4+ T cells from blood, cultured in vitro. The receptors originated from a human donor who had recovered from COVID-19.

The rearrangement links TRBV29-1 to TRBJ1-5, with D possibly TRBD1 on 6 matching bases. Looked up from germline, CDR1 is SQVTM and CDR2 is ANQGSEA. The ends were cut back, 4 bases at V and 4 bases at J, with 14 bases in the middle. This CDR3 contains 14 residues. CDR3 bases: TGCAGCGTTGGGTGGGGGACACCTAATCAGCCCCAGCATTTT. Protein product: CSVGWGTPNQPQHF.

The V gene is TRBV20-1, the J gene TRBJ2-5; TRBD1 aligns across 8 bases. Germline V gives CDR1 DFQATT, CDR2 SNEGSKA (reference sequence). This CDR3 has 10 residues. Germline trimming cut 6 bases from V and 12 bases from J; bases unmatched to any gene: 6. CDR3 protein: CSAPDRGKYF. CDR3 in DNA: TGCAGTGCACCCGACAGGGGCAAGTACTTC.

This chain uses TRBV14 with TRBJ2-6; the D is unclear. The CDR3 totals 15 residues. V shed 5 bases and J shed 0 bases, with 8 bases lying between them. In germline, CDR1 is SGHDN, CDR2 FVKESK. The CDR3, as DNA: TGTGCCAGCAGCTGGCCAGGCTCTGGGGCCAACGTCCTGACTTTC. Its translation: CASSWPGSGANVLTF. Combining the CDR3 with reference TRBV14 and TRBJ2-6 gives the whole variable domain EAGVTQFPSHSVIEKGQTVTLRCDPISGHDNLYWYRRVMGKEIKFLLHFVKESKQDESGMPNNRFLAERTGGTYSTLKVQPAELEDSGVYFCASSWPGSGANVLTFGAGSRLTVL.

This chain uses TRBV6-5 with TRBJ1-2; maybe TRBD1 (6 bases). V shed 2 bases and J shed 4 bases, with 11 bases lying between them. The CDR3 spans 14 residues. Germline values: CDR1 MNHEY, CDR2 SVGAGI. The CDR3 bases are TGTGCCAGCAGTTACGAGGGGGGCCCCTATGGCTACACCTTC. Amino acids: CASSYEGGPYGYTF.

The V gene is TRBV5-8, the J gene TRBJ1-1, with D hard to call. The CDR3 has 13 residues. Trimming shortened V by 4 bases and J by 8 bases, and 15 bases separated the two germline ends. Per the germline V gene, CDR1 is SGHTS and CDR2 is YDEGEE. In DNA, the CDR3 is TGTGCCAGCAGCCCCCCCCCGGGTACAGAAGCTTTCTTT. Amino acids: CASSPPPGTEAFF. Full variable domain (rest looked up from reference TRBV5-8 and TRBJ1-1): EAGVTQSPTHLIKTRGQQATLRCSPISGHTSVYWYQQALGLGLQFLLWYDEGEERNRGNFPPRFSGRQFPNYSSELNVNALELEDSALYLCASSPPPGTEAFFGQGTRLTVV.

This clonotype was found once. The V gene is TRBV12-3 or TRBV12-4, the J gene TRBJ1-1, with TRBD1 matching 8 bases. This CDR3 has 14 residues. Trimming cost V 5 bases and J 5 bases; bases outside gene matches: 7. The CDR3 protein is CASSPRQGRTEAFF. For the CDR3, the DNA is TGTGCCAGCAGTCCAAGACAGGGGCGGACTGAAGCTTTCTTT.

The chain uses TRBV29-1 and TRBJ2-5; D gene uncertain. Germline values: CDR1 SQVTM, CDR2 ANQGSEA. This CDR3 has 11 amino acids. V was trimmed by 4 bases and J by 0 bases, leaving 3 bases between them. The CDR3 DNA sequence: TGCAGCGTTGGCCACCAAGAGACCCAGTACTTC. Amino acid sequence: CSVGHQETQYF. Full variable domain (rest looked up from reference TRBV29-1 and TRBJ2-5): SAVISQKPSRDICQRGTSLTIQCQVDSQVTMMFWYRQQPGQSLTLIATANQGSEATYESGFVIDKFPISRPNLTFSTLTVSNMSPEDSSIYLCSVGHQETQYFGPGTRLLVL.

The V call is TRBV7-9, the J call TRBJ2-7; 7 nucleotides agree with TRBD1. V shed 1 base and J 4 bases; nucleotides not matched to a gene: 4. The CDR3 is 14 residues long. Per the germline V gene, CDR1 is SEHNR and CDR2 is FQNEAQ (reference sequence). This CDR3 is CASSLGQGFYEQYF. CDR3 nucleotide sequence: TGTGCCAGCAGCTTAGGACAGGGTTTTTACGAGCAGTACTTC.

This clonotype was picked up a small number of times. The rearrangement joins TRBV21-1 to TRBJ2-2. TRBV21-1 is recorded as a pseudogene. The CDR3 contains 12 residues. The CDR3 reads CASQVGTGELFF. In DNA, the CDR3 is TGTGCCAGCCAGGTGGGCACCGGGGAGCTGTTTTTT.

The CDR3 here is CSASRQGGLRGNQPQHF. The CDR3 nucleotides read TGCAGTGCAAGTCGACAGGGCGGATTACGGGGCAATCAGCCCCAGCATTTT. V is TRBV20-1 and J is TRBJ1-5; TRBD1 matches 7 bases. CDR1 is DFQATT, CDR2 SNEGSKA, per germline (reference sequence). The CDR3 consists of 17 residues. V was pared by 6 bases and J by 2 bases, with 16 bases of the junction left unmatched.